This TCR beta chain was sequenced for a study of identifying expanded T cells in peripheral blood. Study-level results: Technical replicates showed about 1.2 changed clones; roughly two weeks 15 to 20; four weeks 19.

A note on this clone: What it binds is unknown.

No infections or other immune events were documented during collection. Germline V gene lookup returns CDR1 SGHTA and CDR2 FQGNSA. The CDR3 totals 15 residues. With 7 bases removed from V and 2 bases from J, the gap between germline ends came to 15 bases. Data came from immunoSEQ multiplex PCR; TCRdb stores just in-frame clones and leaves some out. The sample has about 100,000 clones, over 80% seen once. The chain is built from TRBV7-2 and TRBJ2-1, with D tentatively TRBD1 (5 bases). The sequence derives from a person aged 18-69 years in good health. Sequencing was performed on blood. Written as DNA, the CDR3 is TGTGCCAGCACCGACATAGGGGTTCCCTACAATGAGCAGTTCTTC. This encodes CASTDIGVPYNEQFF.